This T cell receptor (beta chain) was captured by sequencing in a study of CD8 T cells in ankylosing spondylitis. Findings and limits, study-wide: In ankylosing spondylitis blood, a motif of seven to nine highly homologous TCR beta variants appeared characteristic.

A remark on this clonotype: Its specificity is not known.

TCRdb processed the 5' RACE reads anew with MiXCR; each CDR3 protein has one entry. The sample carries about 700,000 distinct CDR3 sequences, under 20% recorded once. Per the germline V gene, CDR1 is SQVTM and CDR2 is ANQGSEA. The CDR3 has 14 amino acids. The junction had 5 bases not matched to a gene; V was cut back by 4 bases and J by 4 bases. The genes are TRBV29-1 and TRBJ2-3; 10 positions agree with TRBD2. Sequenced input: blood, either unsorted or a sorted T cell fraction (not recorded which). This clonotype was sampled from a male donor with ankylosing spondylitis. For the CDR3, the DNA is TGCAGCGTTGTGATAGCGGGAGGTGCAGATACGCAGTATTTT. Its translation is CSVVIAGGADTQYF.